Listed here are 14 T cell receptor beta chains from one sample, sequenced in a study of blood T cell repertoires in COVID-19. The protocol was immunoSEQ multiplex PCR, while the TCRdb copy is restricted to in-frame clones and leaves out a portion. The table lists some 130,000 clones, about 89% of them singletons, with more than 3.5% in the top ten. The sequenced sample consisted of peripheral blood. Source of these receptors: a man aged 55 to 70 with COVID-19, enrolled during active disease.

In its sample, this clone was seen once. This sequence joins TRBV24-1 and TRBJ2-1, with D unresolved. The V and J ends lost 1 base and 8 bases respectively, with 8 bases between them. Germline V gene lookup returns CDR1 KGHDR and CDR2 SFDVKD. The CDR3 has 13 residues. The CDR3 DNA reads TGTGCCACCAGTGATTTAGCTGGTTATGAGCAGTTCTTC. Translated: CATSDLAGYEQFF.

The chain is built from TRBV4-1 and TRBJ1-1, with TRBD1 matching 7 bases. This CDR3 is built from 17 residues. Per germline, CDR1 MGHRA and CDR2 YSYEKL. V shed 0 bases, J shed 5 bases, and the junction held 12 bases outside the gene matches. The CDR3 DNA reads as TGCGCCAGCAGCCAAGATTCACAGGGGACACTGCAGACTGAAGCTTTCTTT. Its translation is CASSQDSQGTLQTEAFF.

The chain links TRBV18 to TRBJ2-3; 11 bases match TRBD2. In germline, CDR1 is KGHSH, CDR2 LQKENI. The CDR3 length is 14 residues. V lost 0 bases, J lost 10 bases, and 3 bases stayed unmatched. CDR3 in amino acids: CASSPPPSGGPQYF. CDR3 nucleotides: TGTGCCAGCTCACCACCGCCTAGCGGGGGGCCGCAGTATTTT.

The CDR3 loop reads CASRSGTGIGGYTF. The CDR3 DNA reads as TGTGCCAGCAGGTCCGGGACAGGGATCGGAGGCTACACCTTC. The chain carries TRBV6-5 and TRBJ1-2; 9 bases agree with TRBD1. The CDR3 spans 14 residues. The germline gives CDR1 MNHEY, CDR2 SVGAGI. Germline trimming cut 6 bases from V and 8 bases from J; bases unmatched to any gene: 10.

The V and J genes are TRBV11-3 and TRBJ2-2; D ambiguous. V shed 5 bases and J shed 6 bases, with 7 bases lying between them. Looked up from germline, CDR1 is SGHNT and CDR2 is YENEEA. The CDR3 is 12 amino acids. CDR3 sequence reads: CASSPRAGELFF. The CDR3 bases are TGTGCCAGCAGCCCCCGGGCCGGGGAGCTGTTTTTT.

The CDR3 reads CASRTGQGVNQPQHF. CDR3 nucleotides: TGTGCCAGCAGAACCGGACAGGGGGTCAATCAGCCCCAGCATTTT. V usage is TRBV6-5 and J usage is TRBJ1-5, with 10 bases fitting TRBD1. The CDR3 is 15 amino acids. Trimming removed 6 bases from V and 3 bases from J; junction bases left unmatched: 5. Germline CDR1 reads MNHEY; CDR2 reads SVGAGI.

The rearrangement links TRBV7-9 to TRBJ2-2; unclear D gene. This CDR3 has 11 residues. Between the trimmed V and J ends, which lost 5 bases and 7 bases, there was a span of 5 bases. Germline lookup yields CDR1 SEHNR and CDR2 FQNEAQ (reference sequence). CDR3: CASSTVGELFF. The CDR3 DNA follows: TGTGCCAGCAGCACGGTCGGGGAGCTGTTTTTT.

This clone has just one count. The V call is TRBV6-1, the J call TRBJ1-3, with 8 positions matching TRBD1. The CDR3 totals 16 residues. CDR1 is MNHNS and CDR2 is SASEGT in the germline V gene. Trimming cost V 3 bases and J 4 bases; bases outside gene matches: 8. The CDR3 loop is CASSERQGKLGNTIYF. In DNA, the CDR3 is TGTGCCAGCAGTGAGAGACAGGGGAAGTTAGGAAACACCATATATTTT.

This chain uses TRBV4-2 with TRBJ2-7; 7 bases agree with TRBD2. The J segment lost 2 bases and the V segment lost 1 base, leaving 5 bases of the junction unmatched. Germline V gene sequence: CDR1 LGHNA, CDR2 YNFKEQ. The CDR3 sequence is 15 residues long. The CDR3 DNA is TGTGCCAGCAGCCAAGCTGGGGGGGGGACCTACGAGCAGTACTTC. It yields the protein CASSQAGGGTYEQYF.

The chain has TRBV6-5 and TRBJ2-3; a possible D gene is TRBD2 (5 bases). Germline CDR1 is MNHEY and CDR2 is SVGAGI. Between the trimmed V and J ends, which lost 1 base and 3 bases, there was a span of 8 bases. There are 14 residues in the CDR3. In nucleotides, the CDR3 is TGTGCCAGCAGTTACTACGGGGAAACAGATACGCAGTATTTT. Protein product: CASSYYGETDTQYF.

This chain joins TRBV19 and TRBJ1-1; D is possibly TRBD1 (5 bases). Trimming cost V 7 bases and J 1 base, with 16 bases left between them. Germline V gene sequence: CDR1 LNHDA, CDR2 SQIVND (reference sequence). The CDR3 sequence is 15 residues long. CDR3 DNA sequence: TGTGCCAGTACCCCTTCCCGACAGCCGAACACTGAAGCTTTCTTT. Its protein is CASTPSRQPNTEAFF.

The chain is built from TRBV7-2 and TRBJ2-3; a weak D match, TRBD1 (6 bases). Germline V lookup: CDR1 SGHTA, CDR2 FQGNSA. The CDR3 is made up of 14 amino acids. V lost 6 bases to trimming and J lost 2 bases, with 12 bases between them. Here the CDR3 reads CASSRQASTDTQYF. In DNA, the CDR3 is TGTGCCAGCAGTCGACAGGCTTCCACAGATACGCAGTATTTT.

The V and J genes are TRBV7-2 and TRBJ2-1; 16 nucleotides align to TRBD2. This CDR3 is built from 17 residues. Germline CDR1 and CDR2: SGHTA and FQGNSA. Trimming took 3 bases from V and 7 from J; bases not matched to a gene: 6. CDR3 residues: CASSFTGLAGGPNEQFF. The CDR3, as DNA: TGTGCCAGCAGCTTTACGGGACTAGCGGGGGGGCCAAATGAGCAGTTCTTC. The full variable domain, rest sourced from reference TRBV7-2 and TRBJ2-1, is GAGVSQSPSNKVTEKGKDVELRCDPISGHTALYWYRQSLGQGLEFLIYFQGNSAPDKSGLPSDRFSAERTGGSVSTLTIQRTQQEDSAVYLCASSFTGLAGGPNEQFFGPGTRLTVL.

V and J are TRBV29-1 and TRBJ1-2, with D tentatively TRBD1 (6 bases). CDR1 SQVTM and CDR2 ANQGSEA come from the germline V gene. Trimming stripped 6 bases from V and 2 bases from J, with 13 bases between. CDR3 length equals 13 residues. The CDR3 here is CSVLTGLNYGYTF. As DNA, the CDR3 is TGCAGCGTCCTGACAGGACTCAACTATGGCTACACCTTC.